The 32 T cell receptor beta chains given below trace back to one sample, sequenced in a study of radiation and T cells in renal cell carcinoma. TCRdb keeps only in-frame clones here, not all; method: immunoSEQ multiplex PCR. The profile covers 120,000 or so clones, with about four fifths appearing a single time and approximately 5% taken by the ten largest. Described time point: blood 2 weeks post-SBRT. Described treatment: 15 Gy SBRT to primary tumor, nephrectomy 4 weeks later. The starting material was blood, obtained from a patient whose treatment included radiotherapy and nephrectomy. All receptors come from a man aged 50-60 years with renal cell carcinoma.

The V gene is TRBV5-1, the J gene TRBJ1-2, with TRBD1 as a possible D gene (5 bases). CDR3 length equals 15 residues. The germline V gene has CDR1 SGHRS and CDR2 YFSETQ. Trimming pared 4 bases from V and 4 bases from J, leaving 17 bases between. CDR3 coding DNA: TGCGCCAGCAGCCCTGACAGACCGTCCGGCTATGGCTACACCTTC. This gives the protein CASSPDRPSGYGYTF.

V usage is TRBV19 and J usage is TRBJ1-5; D gene ambiguous. The germline V gene has CDR1 LNHDA and CDR2 SQIVND (reference sequence). V was clipped by 5 bases and J by 2 bases, with 13 bases between them. The CDR3 is 15 amino acids. CDR3 amino acids: CASSWAARGNQPQHF. Written as DNA, the CDR3 is TGTGCCAGTAGTTGGGCAGCCCGGGGCAATCAGCCCCAGCATTTT.

The V gene is TRBV4-1, the J gene TRBJ2-1; TRBD2 aligns across 8 bases. This CDR3 spans 18 amino acids. Trimming at V came to 1 base and at J to 0 bases, leaving 8 bases not matched to a gene. The germline gives CDR1 MGHRA, CDR2 YSYEKL. Written as DNA, the CDR3 is TGCGCCAGCAGCCAAGCTATACTAGCGGCTAGCTCCTACAATGAGCAGTTCTTC. Amino acids: CASSQAILAASSYNEQFF.

The chain is built from TRBV21-1 and TRBJ1-1; TRBD1 is taken as the D call from the table, unchecked against the DNA. TRBV21-1 is given as a pseudogene. This CDR3 spans 21 amino acids. The CDR3 is CASSKVPLRDRELGARTEAFF. In DNA form, the CDR3 reads TGTGCCAGCAGCAAAGTCCCCCTACGGGACAGGGAATTGGGGGCGAGGACTGAAGCTTTCTTT.

The rearrangement joins TRBV7-9 to TRBJ2-3; 9 nucleotides match TRBD1. Germline-derived CDR1 and CDR2 are SEHNR and FQNEAQ (reference sequence). CDR3 length: 17 amino acids. V was clipped by 5 bases and J by 5 bases; unmatched bases: 14. CDR3 sequence (DNA): TGTGCCAGCAGCCCTCTACTTAGCGGACAGGGGCAAGATACGCAGTATTTT. It encodes CASSPLLSGQGQDTQYF. Combining the CDR3 with reference TRBV7-9 and TRBJ2-3 gives the whole variable domain DTGVSQNPRHKITKRGQNVTFRCDPISEHNRLYWYRQTLGQGPEFLTYFQNEAQLEKSRLLSDRFSAERPKGSFSTLEIQRTEQGDSAMYLCASSPLLSGQGQDTQYFGPGTRLTVL.

The chain joins TRBV6-5 to TRBJ1-6, with D perhaps matching TRBD1 (6 bases). V was shortened by 5 bases and J by 10 bases, with 18 bases between the two germline ends. The CDR3 totals 15 residues. Germline V gene data show CDR1 as MNHEY and CDR2 as SVGAGI. In nucleotides, the CDR3 is TGTGCCAGCAGTAACGGGGACACCAGCTCCTCACCCCTCCACTTT. It is translated as CASSNGDTSSSPLHF.

The CDR3 loop is CASSVVPAGGPREQFF. The CDR3 DNA sequence: TGTGCCAGCAGCGTAGTTCCAGCGGGAGGGCCACGTGAGCAGTTCTTC. This sequence joins TRBV9 and TRBJ2-1, with 10 bases fitting TRBD2. V trimming: 0 bases; J trimming: 9 bases; junction bases outside the gene matches: 9. This CDR3 is 16 amino acids long. The germline V gene encodes CDR1 SGDLS and CDR2 YYNGEE.

This clone was seen once. CDR3 region: CASSSYFRDPEGAEAFF. The CDR3 DNA is TGTGCCAGCAGTTCCTACTTCCGGGACCCCGAAGGAGCTGAAGCTTTCTTT. The chain is built from TRBV27 and TRBJ1-1; D is perhaps TRBD1 (5 bases). Trimming removed 4 bases from V and 6 bases from J, with 24 bases in between. Germline-derived CDR1 and CDR2 are MNHEY and SMNVEV (reference sequence). The CDR3 contains 17 residues.

This chain links TRBV7-9 with TRBJ2-2, with D maybe TRBD1 (6 bases). The CDR3 length is 13 residues. Trimming stripped 6 bases from V and 6 bases from J, with 11 bases between. Per the germline V gene, CDR1 is SEHNR and CDR2 is FQNEAQ (reference sequence). The CDR3 bases are TGTGCCAGCAGATTACAGGGTCCCGGGGAGCTGTTTTTT. It encodes CASRLQGPGELFF.

By sample share, this clone is medium-sized. The V call is TRBV7-9, the J call TRBJ1-1; D not resolved. Germline CDR1 SEHNR, CDR2 FQNEAQ (reference sequence). The CDR3 is 15 residues long. V lost 5 bases, J lost 0 bases, and 13 bases lay in between. CDR3 amino acids: CASSLGVRMNTEAFF. The CDR3 nucleotides read TGTGCCAGCAGCCTGGGCGTCCGAATGAACACTGAAGCTTTCTTT.

The V call is TRBV9, the J call TRBJ1-3; 9 bases match TRBD1. Unmatched junction bases numbered 8, after V lost 0 bases and J lost 4 bases. The CDR3 has 17 amino acids. Germline V gene data show CDR1 as SGDLS and CDR2 as YYNGEE. The CDR3 here is CASSVGTGTGIGNTIYF. The CDR3 region has the DNA TGTGCCAGCAGCGTAGGGACAGGGACAGGGATCGGAAACACCATATATTTT.

This clone appeared a single time. This CDR3 is CASSLQGEHGYTF. The CDR3 bases are TGTGCCAGCAGTCTACAGGGGGAACATGGCTACACCTTC. The chain joins TRBV28 to TRBJ1-2; 8 nucleotides agree with TRBD1. The V gene end was trimmed by 5 bases and the J gene end by 6 bases; junction bases not matched to a gene: 5. CDR3 length: 13 amino acids. Germline V gene data show CDR1 as MDHEN and CDR2 as SYDVKM.

The chain links TRBV9 to TRBJ2-7; a weak D match, TRBD2 (6 bases). V was cut by 0 bases and J by 3 bases, with 13 bases left in between. CDR3 length: 15 residues. Germline CDR1 SGDLS, CDR2 YYNGEE. The CDR3 DNA reads TGTGCCAGCAGCGTAGGGGCTAGCGAAGTCTACGAGCAGTACTTC. Amino acids: CASSVGASEVYEQYF.

The V call is TRBV2, the J call TRBJ2-5; 7 bases match TRBD1. The CDR3 spans 16 residues. Germline lookup yields CDR1 SNHLY and CDR2 FYNNEI. Trimming at V came to 4 bases and at J to 3 bases, leaving 11 bases not matched to a gene. CDR3 DNA sequence: TGTGCCAGCAGTGGCGATTCGACAGGGAGCGAAGAGACCCAGTACTTC. The encoded protein is CASSGDSTGSEETQYF.

As DNA, the CDR3 is TGCAGCGTTGTTTTCTACAATGAGCAGTTCTTC. This gives the protein CSVVFYNEQFF. The chain employs TRBV29-1 and TRBJ2-1; no clear D gene. This CDR3 has 11 amino acids. Trimming stripped 4 bases from V and 3 bases from J, with 4 bases between. CDR1 SQVTM and CDR2 ANQGSEA come from the germline V gene.

This chain joins TRBV5-1 and TRBJ2-1; 14 nucleotides line up with TRBD2. V shed 3 bases and J 7 bases; nucleotides not matched to a gene: 15. The CDR3 is 19 amino acids. Germline lookup yields CDR1 SGHRS and CDR2 YFSETQ. The CDR3 loop is CASSSPGGARTSGRNEQFF. The CDR3 DNA is TGCGCCAGCAGCTCTCCCGGGGGGGCCCGGACTAGCGGGAGGAATGAGCAGTTCTTC. The full variable domain, with the rest looked up from reference TRBV5-1 and TRBJ2-1, is KAGVTQTPRYLIKTRGQQVTLSCSPISGHRSVSWYQQTPGQGLQFLFEYFSETQRNKGNFPGRFSGRQFSNSRSEMNVSTLELGDSALYLCASSSPGGARTSGRNEQFFGPGTRLTVL.

The chain carries TRBV30 and TRBJ1-2; TRBD1 matches 7 bases. From germline, CDR1 is GTSNPN and CDR2 SVGIG (reference sequence). Trimming at V came to 6 bases and at J to 8 bases, leaving 9 bases not matched to a gene. The CDR3 sequence is 12 residues long. This chain's CDR3 is CACLPGQLGYTF. Written as DNA, the CDR3 is TGTGCCTGTTTACCGGGACAGTTAGGCTACACCTTC.

The rearrangement joins TRBV5-1 to TRBJ1-1; no definite D call. This CDR3 is built from 14 residues. The ends were cut back, 0 bases at V and 1 base at J, with 7 bases in the middle. Per the germline V gene, CDR1 is SGHRS and CDR2 is YFSETQ. The CDR3 DNA reads as TGCGCCAGCAGCTTGGTTGGGCAGAACACTGAAGCTTTCTTT. Translating it yields CASSLVGQNTEAFF.

The V gene is TRBV18, the J gene TRBJ1-1, with a tentative D call TRBD1 (5 bases). The CDR3 sequence is 16 residues long. The ends were cut back, 0 bases at V and 3 bases at J, with 14 bases in the middle. Germline CDR1 reads KGHSH; CDR2 reads LQKENI. CDR3 protein: CASSPPGGRGDTEAFF. CDR3 DNA: TGTGCCAGCTCACCACCGGGTGGTCGGGGGGACACTGAAGCTTTCTTT.

The chain is built from TRBV2 and TRBJ2-1; 9 nucleotides align to TRBD1. CDR3 length equals 15 residues. Germline CDR1 reads SNHLY; CDR2 reads FYNNEI. The junction had 7 bases not matched to a gene; V was cut back by 6 bases and J by 4 bases. CDR3 region: CASRVTGTGYNEQFF. The CDR3 DNA is TGTGCCAGCAGGGTTACCGGGACAGGGTACAATGAGCAGTTCTTC.

This clone was detected a few times. Other DNA sequences within the sample encode an identical CDR3. The chain joins TRBV20-1 to TRBJ1-1; D not resolved. CDR3 length equals 11 residues. V lost 3 bases, J lost 1 base, and 3 bases lay in between. Germline V lookup: CDR1 DFQATT, CDR2 SNEGSKA (reference sequence). CDR3 in DNA: TGCAGTGCTAGGGCGAACACTGAAGCTTTCTTT. Translation gives CSARANTEAFF.

There are a few counts of this clone. The chain links TRBV30 to TRBJ1-1; D is unresolved. The V gene lost 2 bases and the J gene lost 1 base, with 8 bases spanning the gap. CDR1 and CDR2 from the germline V gene are GTSNPN and SVGIG (reference sequence). The CDR3 extends over 13 amino acids. This CDR3 reads CAWSLWENTEAFF. The CDR3 nucleotides read TGTGCCTGGAGTTTATGGGAGAACACTGAAGCTTTCTTT.

The chain has TRBV28 and TRBJ2-7; D possibly matches TRBD1 or TRBD2 (5 bases each). The CDR3 consists of 15 residues. The V and J ends lost 5 bases and 3 bases respectively, with 17 bases between them. The germline V gene has CDR1 MDHEN and CDR2 SYDVKM. CDR3 bases: TGTGCCAGCAGTAGATCAGGGACGGGTCTCTACGAGCAGTACTTC. This translates into CASSRSGTGLYEQYF. Supplemented by reference TRBV28 and TRBJ2-7, the full variable domain reads DVKVTQSSRYLVKRTGEKVFLECVQDMDHENMFWYRQDPGLGLRLIYFSYDVKMKEKGDIPEGYSVSREKKERFSLILESASTNQTSMYLCASSRSGTGLYEQYFGPGTRLTVT.

The chain couples TRBV7-2 to TRBJ2-5; D may match TRBD1 or TRBD2 (5 bases each). The ends were cut back, 1 base at V and 2 bases at J, with 11 bases in the middle. Germline V gene sequence: CDR1 SGHTA, CDR2 FQGNSA. CDR3 size: 15 residues. The CDR3 loop reads CASSLVPGTQETQYF. The CDR3 DNA is TGTGCCAGCAGCTTAGTCCCGGGGACGCAAGAGACCCAGTACTTC.

The J gene is TRBJ2-2, the V gene TRBV19; tentative D call: TRBD1 (5 bases). Germline CDR1 and CDR2: LNHDA and SQIVND (reference sequence). The CDR3 covers 14 residues. Trimming left V 3 bases short and J 6 bases short, with 11 bases between. For the CDR3, the DNA is TGTGCCAGTAGTATTTGGCAGGGTGCCGGGGAGCTGTTTTTT. Translated, it gives CASSIWQGAGELFF.

CDR3 protein: CSVGDTTYEQYF. The CDR3 DNA follows: TGCAGCGTTGGGGACACTACCTACGAGCAGTACTTC. This sequence joins TRBV29-1 and TRBJ2-7; D perhaps matches TRBD1 (6 bases). The CDR3 loop spans 12 amino acids. The V end was cut by 4 bases, the J end by 2 bases, with 9 bases between. Germline V gene sequence: CDR1 SQVTM, CDR2 ANQGSEA.

The V gene is TRBV6-6, the J gene TRBJ2-1; possibly TRBD1 for D (6 bases). Trimming removed 7 bases at V and 2 bases at J, with 15 bases between. The CDR3 is 15 amino acids. The germline V gene encodes CDR1 MNHNY and CDR2 SVGAGI (reference sequence). The CDR3 DNA reads TGTGCCAGCACCCCCTCCAGGGGAACCTACAATGAGCAGTTCTTC. It specifies CASTPSRGTYNEQFF.

V is TRBV7-2 and J is TRBJ2-4; 7 nucleotides match TRBD2. V gave up 3 bases and J gave up 1 base; unmatched junction bases: 6. The CDR3 is 16 residues long. Germline CDR1 SGHTA, CDR2 FQGNSA. CDR3 region: CASSFGGSGAKNIQYF. As DNA, the CDR3 is TGTGCCAGCAGCTTCGGCGGGAGCGGCGCCAAAAACATTCAGTACTTC.

Note on this clone: This sample also contains other DNA sequences that code for the same CDR3. The rearrangement links TRBV5-1 to TRBJ2-5, with 7 bases identical to TRBD1. CDR3 size: 13 residues. The germline V gene encodes CDR1 SGHRS and CDR2 YFSETQ. The junction had 1 base not matched to a gene; V was cut back by 0 bases and J by 5 bases. The CDR3 DNA is TGCGCCAGCAGCTTGGGACAGGGTGAGACCCAGTACTTC. Amino acid sequence: CASSLGQGETQYF.

The rearrangement uses TRBV6-1 and TRBJ2-3, with 11 bases matching TRBD2. Germline V gene data show CDR1 as MNHNS and CDR2 as SASEGT. The CDR3 totals 16 residues. V dropped 4 bases and J dropped 8; count of bases not matched to a gene: 11. The CDR3 DNA is TGTGCCAGCAGTGGGCCTAGCGGGAGGAGGTCTGGTACGCAGTATTTT. Residues: CASSGPSGRRSGTQYF.

The chain recombines TRBV5-1 with TRBJ1-2, with D perhaps matching TRBD1 (6 bases). Germline CDR1 is SGHRS and CDR2 is YFSETQ. V was shortened by 4 bases and J by 6 bases, with 25 bases between the two germline ends. CDR3 length equals 17 residues. The CDR3 here is CASSEDPDSAVADGYTF. The CDR3 DNA follows: TGCGCCAGCAGCGAGGACCCGGACAGCGCGGTAGCTGATGGCTACACCTTC.

The rearrangement uses TRBV7-3 and TRBJ2-7, with 7 bases that match TRBD1. This CDR3 is built from 14 residues. V shed 1 base and J 5 bases; nucleotides not matched to a gene: 5. CDR1 and CDR2 from the germline V gene are SGHTA and FQGTGA. The DNA for the CDR3 is TGTGCCAGCAGCTTAAAGGGGGCAGTTGACGAGCAGTACTTC. It encodes CASSLKGAVDEQYF.